This T cell receptor beta chain was documented in a study of OX40 agonist ivuxolimab in advanced cancers. The method was immunoSEQ multiplex PCR; TCRdb's version includes in-frame clones alone and lacks a portion of them. The sample holds tens of thousands of clones; around 94% are singletons and the top ten take approximately 14%. The CDR3 runs 17 residues. V was pared by 0 bases and J by 0 bases, with 11 bases between. Germline CDR1 is LGHNA and CDR2 is YSLEER. The TCR comes from an adult with an advanced solid tumor such as melanoma, head and neck, liver or kidney cancer. Material: CD4+ or CD8+ T cells sorted from blood, obtained in a trial of the OX40 agonist ivuxolimab. J is TRBJ2-2 and V is TRBV4-3; D might be TRBD2 (6 bases). The CDR3, as DNA: TGCGCCAGCAGCCAAGATCTGGCTAGCGCGAACACCGGGGAGCTGTTTTTT. This gives the protein CASSQDLASANTGELFF.